The subject of this entry is one T cell receptor (beta chain). The sample is drawn from a study of spatial heterogeneity in lung cancer. On the study more broadly: A consistent excess of beta-chain over alpha-chain sequences was detected.

Every TCR cDNA molecule bore its own unique molecular identifier. TCRdb independently ran MiXCR on the 5' RACE reads; one entry per CDR3 protein. The sample yields around 24,000 distinct CDR3 sequences, around 7% seen once. The time point denotes: sample taken at primary tumor resection. The roughly 79 donors had untreated early-stage non-small cell lung cancer. Extraction of whole RNA from tumor, nontumor lung or frozen PBMC preceded unsorted sequencing. The germline V gene has CDR1 MDHEN and CDR2 SYDVKM. Trimming at V came to 6 bases and at J to 1 base, leaving 10 bases not matched to a gene. CDR3 length: 16 amino acids.

The material was PBMCs, obtained at surgery. The TCR comes from a male donor with early-stage non-small cell lung cancer. The chain is built from TRBV28 and TRBJ2-3; TRBD2 matches 7 bases. This CDR3 reads CASSPTSAEGTDTQYF. The DNA for the CDR3 is TGTGCCAGCAGCCCTACTAGCGCCGAAGGCACAGATACGCAGTATTTT.